This T cell receptor (beta chain) is drawn from a study of cytomegalovirus exposure and HLA in healthy donors. J gave up 0 bases and V 5 bases, and 4 bases lay outside the gene matches. The CDR3 is 15 amino acids. The germline V gene encodes CDR1 LNHDA and CDR2 SQIVND (reference sequence). Both 60 Vbeta primers and 13 Jbeta primers went into the PCR. Clones were sequenced by immunoSEQ multiplex PCR, and TCRdb holds only the in-frame ones, with some missing. The sample includes 120,000 to 150,000 clones, about 70% seen only once; the top ten take about 4.5%. The sequencing input was PBMCs. This TCR was recovered from a man between 60 and 75 years old in good health and CMV-seronegative. The chain couples TRBV19 to TRBJ2-7; 10 bases line up with TRBD1. CDR3 sequence: CASSFGQGVSYEQYF. The DNA of the CDR3 is TGTGCCAGTAGTTTCGGACAGGGGGTCTCCTACGAGCAGTACTTC.